The 17 T cell receptor beta chains presented below share a single source sample, sequenced in a study of prognosis after radiotherapy for stage I lung cancer. Multiplex PCR, run in two rounds, amplified TCR beta CDR3 from genomic DNA. First-round PCR amplification was performed with primers specific to each TRBV and TRBJ gene. TCRdb processed the multiplex PCR reads anew with MiXCR; each CDR3 protein has one entry. Counted here are about 35,000 distinct CDR3 sequences, about 31% occurring once; the ten biggest clones make up around 29%. The sample in question was PBMCs, obtained before or after stereotactic body radiation therapy (not recorded which). These receptors came from a donor aged 50 or older with non-small cell lung cancer.

The V and J genes are TRBV20-1 and TRBJ2-7, with D possibly matching TRBD2 (6 bases). Germline loops: CDR1 DFQATT, CDR2 SNEGSKA (reference sequence). There are 16 residues in the CDR3. Between the trimmed V and J ends, which lost 7 bases and 0 bases, there was a span of 22 bases. DNA of the CDR3: TGCAGTGGGACATTAGCGGACCAAGGGTTCTCCTACGAGCAGTACTTC. This translates into CSGTLADQGFSYEQYF.

This clonotype has at least ten counts. The chain is built from TRBV30 and TRBJ1-5; the D is unclear. The CDR3 runs to 12 residues. Germline CDR1 and CDR2: GTSNPN and SVGIG (reference sequence). Trimming cost V 0 bases and J 2 bases, with 2 bases left between them. CDR3 sequence: CAWSVGNQPQHF. The CDR3 DNA follows: TGTGCCTGGAGTGTGGGCAATCAGCCCCAGCATTTT.

This clonotype was seen at least ten times. The rearrangement links TRBV29-1 to TRBJ2-1; D is undetermined. The CDR3 runs 11 residues. Germline lookup yields CDR1 SQVTM and CDR2 ANQGSEA. Trimming pared 5 bases from V and 6 bases from J, leaving 8 bases between. The CDR3 here is CSVRAANEQFF. Here the CDR3 DNA reads TGCAGCGTTCGGGCTGCCAATGAGCAGTTCTTC.

This clonotype came up a few times. A clone one base away is much larger, so this may be a read error. The chain links TRBV27 to TRBJ2-5, with unresolved D. V gave up 3 bases and J gave up 7 bases, with 12 bases separating them. CDR1 and CDR2 (germline): MNHEY, SMNVEV (reference sequence). This CDR3 region has 13 residues. For the CDR3, the DNA is TGTGCCAGCAGTTTGATAGGTTCGGGGACCCAGTACTTC. As protein: CASSLIGSGTQYF.

At least ten counts were recorded for this clonotype. A read error may account for a junction end that differs from germline. The chain employs TRBV6-2 or TRBV6-3 and TRBJ2-7; 10 bases fit TRBD1. The CDR3 covers 18 residues. Germline loops: CDR1 MNHEY, CDR2 SVGEGT. The CDR3: CASSDSVTGGLGYCEQYF. The DNA of the CDR3 is TGTGCCAGCAGTGACTCGGTGACAGGGGGCCTAGGATATTGCGAGCAGTACTTC.

V gene TRBV24-1 combines with J gene TRBJ1-5; D is undetermined. The V gene's germline CDR1 is KGHDR and CDR2 SFDVKD. Trimming pared 4 bases from V and 3 bases from J, leaving 12 bases between. The CDR3 consists of 15 residues. The CDR3 protein is CATSEYTESNQPQHF. The DNA of the CDR3 is TGTGCCACCAGTGAATATACAGAGTCCAATCAGCCCCAGCATTTT.

In the case of this clonotype: A much more abundant neighbour one base away suggests this may be a read error. V usage is TRBV18 and J usage is TRBJ2-5, with a weak D call TRBD1 (6 bases). The germline V gene encodes CDR1 KGHSH and CDR2 LQKENI. The CDR3 is 14 amino acids. Written as DNA, the CDR3 is TGTTCCAGCTCACGAGCCAGGGGAGTGGAGACCCAGTACTTC. It yields the protein CSSSRARGVETQYF.

This clonotype showed up many times. V is TRBV6-8 and J is TRBJ2-7; TRBD1 matches 11 bases. Germline CDR1 and CDR2: MNHGY and SAAAGT. J lost 4 bases, V lost 6 bases, and 11 bases had no gene match. The CDR3 totals 16 residues. The CDR3 is CASSNPPGQGGYEQYF. The CDR3, as DNA: TGTGCCAGCAGCAACCCTCCGGGACAGGGGGGGTACGAGCAGTACTTC.

In the case of this clonotype: A single base is all that separates this from a far larger clone, so a read error is likely. The genes are TRBV6-9 and TRBJ2-7, with D perhaps TRBD2 (6 bases). This CDR3 region has 14 residues. The V end lost 4 bases, the J end lost 0 bases, and 10 bases lay between the germline ends. Germline loops: CDR1 MNHGY, CDR2 SVAAGI. The CDR3 loop is CASSSPGDSYEQYF. The CDR3 region has the DNA TGTGCCAGCAGTTCTCCGGGAGACTCCTACGAGCAGTACTTC.

This clonotype rates as medium-sized (0.01 to 0.1%). The rearrangement joins TRBV6-1 to TRBJ1-6; 7 nucleotides match TRBD1. This CDR3 has 16 residues. The J segment lost 8 bases and the V segment lost 6 bases, leaving 13 bases of the junction unmatched. Germline V CDR1 and CDR2: MNHNS, SASEGT. CDR3 sequence (DNA): TGTGCCAGCAGAGGGTACAGGGGAGGGCTGGATTCACCCCTCCACTTT. This translates into CASRGYRGGLDSPLHF.

To note about this clonotype: A far bigger clonotype differs at one base, so this is likely a read error. The CDR3 coding sequence is TGTGCCAGCAGTCACACCCCGGGAGGTTTTACAACCACCTTC. It encodes CASSHTPGGFTTTF. This chain connects TRBV6-8 to TRBJ1-2, with D unresolved. Trimming removed 5 bases from V and 13 bases from J, with 23 bases in between. The V gene's germline CDR1 is MNHGY and CDR2 SAAAGT. The length of the CDR3 is 14 residues.

This clonotype occurred many times. This chain links TRBV20-1 with TRBJ1-2; the match to TRBD1 covers 9 bases. The CDR3 extends over 14 amino acids. Germline loops: CDR1 DFQATT, CDR2 SNEGSKA (reference sequence). The junction had 8 bases not matched to a gene; V was cut back by 3 bases and J by 6 bases. The CDR3 sequence is CSASNDRGNHGYTF. The CDR3 DNA reads as TGCAGTGCTAGTAACGACAGGGGGAATCATGGCTACACCTTC.

This clonotype was picked up many times. This sequence joins TRBV5-1 and TRBJ1-1; possible D gene TRBD1, 5 bases. CDR1 and CDR2 from the germline V gene are SGHRS and YFSETQ. V was pared by 0 bases and J by 0 bases, with 9 bases between. This CDR3 region has 15 residues. The CDR3 coding sequence is TGCGCCAGCAGCTTGGGGGGGAGGGTGAACACTGAAGCTTTCTTT. Its translation: CASSLGGRVNTEAFF.

This clonotype was counted many times. The CDR3 reads CASSLTQGRAEAFF. The CDR3 coding sequence is TGTGCCAGCAGCTTAACTCAGGGGAGGGCTGAAGCTTTCTTT. V usage is TRBV7-8 and J usage is TRBJ1-1, with D possibly being TRBD1 (6 bases). The V end lost 2 bases, the J end lost 6 bases, and 13 bases lay between the germline ends. The CDR3 is made up of 14 amino acids. Germline CDR1 and CDR2: SGHVS and FQNEAQ.

A word on this clonotype: Given a far larger clone just one base away, this is likely a sequencing read error. The V call is TRBV6-9, the J call TRBJ1-6; D is undetermined. This CDR3 comprises 16 residues. V lost 3 bases and J lost 5, with 14 bases in between. Germline-derived CDR1 and CDR2 are MNHGY and SVAAGI. In DNA, the CDR3 is TGTGCCAGCAGTTACTTAGGGCCGGCGCATAATTCACCCCTCCACTTT. Amino acids: CASSYLGPAHNSPLHF.

This clonotype was observed many times. The chain has TRBV5-1 and TRBJ2-1, with 11 bases identical to TRBD1. Trimming took 4 bases from V and 6 from J; bases not matched to a gene: 9. The CDR3 runs 16 residues. CDR1 is SGHRS, CDR2 YFSETQ, per germline. DNA for the CDR3: TGCGCCAGCAGCCCGGAACGCGGGACAGGGGGCAATGAGCAGTTCTTC. It encodes CASSPERGTGGNEQFF.

The chain couples TRBV7-9 to TRBJ1-2, with D possibly TRBD1 on 6 matching bases. The CDR3 runs to 13 residues. Germline V gene lookup returns CDR1 SEHNR and CDR2 FQNEAQ (reference sequence). V lost 5 bases, J lost 4 bases, and 11 bases lay in between. The CDR3 sequence: CASSLDSLYGYTF. The CDR3 bases are TGTGCCAGCAGCCTGGACAGTCTCTATGGCTACACCTTC.